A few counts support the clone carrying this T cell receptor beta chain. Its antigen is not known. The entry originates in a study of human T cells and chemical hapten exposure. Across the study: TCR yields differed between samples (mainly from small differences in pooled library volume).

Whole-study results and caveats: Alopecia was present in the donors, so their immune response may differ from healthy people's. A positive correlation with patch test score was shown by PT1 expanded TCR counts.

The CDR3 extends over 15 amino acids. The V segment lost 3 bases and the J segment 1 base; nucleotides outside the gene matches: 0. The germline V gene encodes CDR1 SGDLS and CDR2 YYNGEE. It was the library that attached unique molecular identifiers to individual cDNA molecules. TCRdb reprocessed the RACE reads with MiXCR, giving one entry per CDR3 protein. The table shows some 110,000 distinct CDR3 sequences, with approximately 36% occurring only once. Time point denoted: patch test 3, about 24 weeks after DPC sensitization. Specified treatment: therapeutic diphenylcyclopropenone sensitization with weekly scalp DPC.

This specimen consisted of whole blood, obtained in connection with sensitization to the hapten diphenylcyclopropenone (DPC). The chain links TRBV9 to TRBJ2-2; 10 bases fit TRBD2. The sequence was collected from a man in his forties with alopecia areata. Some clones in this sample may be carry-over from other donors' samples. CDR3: CASSGLAGNTGELFF. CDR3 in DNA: TGTGCCAGCAGCGGACTAGCGGGGAACACCGGGGAGCTGTTTTTT.